This TCR beta chain was sequenced in a study of shared clonotypes between healthy human individuals. The genomic DNA of each subset was split evenly across several immunoSEQ plates. A 200 ng quantity of DNA, roughly 30,000 T cell genomes, went into the sorted-subset replicate PCRs. TCRdb's copy holds only in-frame clones and misses some; the assay was immunoSEQ multiplex PCR. The table shows about 1.1 million clones, with around 78% occurring only once. This CDR3 has 13 amino acids. V lost 6 bases to trimming and J lost 4 bases, with 10 bases between them. Per germline, CDR1 SNHLY and CDR2 FYNNEI. The V and J genes are TRBV2 and TRBJ1-3; D uncertain. The receptor was derived from a young man in good health. Some clones in this sample may be carry-over from other donors' samples. The sequenced material came from memory CD4+ T cells from PBMCs. As for subset: CD45RA-negative fraction. The CDR3 DNA sequence: TGTGCCAGCAGCGGTGAGACCGGAAACACCATATATTTT. This sequence encodes CASSGETGNTIYF. The full variable domain, rest sourced from reference TRBV2 and TRBJ1-3, is EPEVTQTPSHQVTQMGQEVILRCVPISNHLYFYWYRQILGQKVEFLVSFYNNEISEKSEIFDDQFSVERPDGSNFTLKIRSTKLEDSAMYFCASSGETGNTIYFGEGSWLTVV.